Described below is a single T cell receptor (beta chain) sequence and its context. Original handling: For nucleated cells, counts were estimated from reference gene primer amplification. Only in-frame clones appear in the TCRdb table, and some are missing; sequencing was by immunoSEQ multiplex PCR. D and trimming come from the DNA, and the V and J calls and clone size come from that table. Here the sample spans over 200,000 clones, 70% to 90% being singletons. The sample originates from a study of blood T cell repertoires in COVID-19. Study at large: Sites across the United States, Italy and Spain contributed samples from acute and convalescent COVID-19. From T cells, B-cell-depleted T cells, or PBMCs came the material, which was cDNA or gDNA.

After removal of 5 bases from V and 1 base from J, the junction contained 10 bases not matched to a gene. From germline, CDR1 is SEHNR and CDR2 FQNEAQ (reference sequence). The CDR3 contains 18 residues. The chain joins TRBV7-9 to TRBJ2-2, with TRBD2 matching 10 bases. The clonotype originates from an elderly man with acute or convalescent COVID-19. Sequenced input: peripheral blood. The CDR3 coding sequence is TGTGCCAGCAGCACAGGACTAGCGGTTGTACGGAACACCGGGGAGCTGTTTTTT. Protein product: CASSTGLAVVRNTGELFF.